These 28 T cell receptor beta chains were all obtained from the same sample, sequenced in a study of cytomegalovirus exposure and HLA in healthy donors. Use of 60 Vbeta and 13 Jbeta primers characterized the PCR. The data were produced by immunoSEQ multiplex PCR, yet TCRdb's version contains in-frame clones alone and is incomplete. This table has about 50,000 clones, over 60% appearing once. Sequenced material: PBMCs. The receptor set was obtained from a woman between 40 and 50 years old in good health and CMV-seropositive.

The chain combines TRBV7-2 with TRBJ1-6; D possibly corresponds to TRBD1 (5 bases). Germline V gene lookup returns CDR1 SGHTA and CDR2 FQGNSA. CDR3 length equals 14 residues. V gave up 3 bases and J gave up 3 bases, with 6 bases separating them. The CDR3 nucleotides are TGTGCCAGCAGCTTCGACAGCTATAATTCACCCCTCCACTTT. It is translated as CASSFDSYNSPLHF.

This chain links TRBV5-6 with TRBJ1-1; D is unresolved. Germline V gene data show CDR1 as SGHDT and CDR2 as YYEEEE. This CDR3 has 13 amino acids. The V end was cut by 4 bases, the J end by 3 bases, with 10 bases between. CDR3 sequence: CASSTRRDTEAFF. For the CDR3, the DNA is TGTGCCAGCAGCACCCGACGGGACACTGAAGCTTTCTTT.

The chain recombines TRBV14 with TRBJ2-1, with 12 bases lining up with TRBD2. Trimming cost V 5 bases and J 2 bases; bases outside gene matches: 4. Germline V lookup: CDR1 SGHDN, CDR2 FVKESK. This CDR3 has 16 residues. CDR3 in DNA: TGTGCCAGCAGCAAGCGGACTAGCGGGGCCTACAATGAGCAGTTCTTC. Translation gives CASSKRTSGAYNEQFF.

In DNA form, the CDR3 reads TGTGCCTGGAATACCGGGACAGGGATTTACGAGCAGTACTTC. It codes for CAWNTGTGIYEQYF. V usage is TRBV30 and J usage is TRBJ2-7; TRBD1 matches at 9 bases. The CDR3 sequence is 14 residues long. The V gene's germline CDR1 is GTSNPN and CDR2 SVGIG (reference sequence). Germline trimming cut 4 bases from V and 4 bases from J; bases unmatched to any gene: 8.

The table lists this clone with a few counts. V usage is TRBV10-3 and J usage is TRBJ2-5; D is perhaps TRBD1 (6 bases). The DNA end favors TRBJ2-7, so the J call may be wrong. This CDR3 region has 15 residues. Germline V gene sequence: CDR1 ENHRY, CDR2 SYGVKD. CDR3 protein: CAITNPTGNTYEQYF. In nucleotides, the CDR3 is TGTGCCATCACTAATCCAACAGGGAACACCTACGAGCAGTACTTC.

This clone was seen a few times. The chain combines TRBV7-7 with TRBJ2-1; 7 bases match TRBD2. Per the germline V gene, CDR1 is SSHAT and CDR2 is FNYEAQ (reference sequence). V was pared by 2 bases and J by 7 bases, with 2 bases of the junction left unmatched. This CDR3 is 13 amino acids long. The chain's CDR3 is CASSLRLANEQFF. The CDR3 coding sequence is TGTGCCAGCAGCTTACGACTAGCTAATGAGCAGTTCTTC.

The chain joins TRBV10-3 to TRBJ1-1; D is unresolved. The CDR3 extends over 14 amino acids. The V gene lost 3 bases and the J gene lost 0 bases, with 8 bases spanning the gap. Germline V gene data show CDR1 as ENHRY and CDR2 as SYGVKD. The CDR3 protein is CAISDPGMNTEAFF. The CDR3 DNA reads TGTGCCATCAGTGACCCGGGGATGAACACTGAAGCTTTCTTT.

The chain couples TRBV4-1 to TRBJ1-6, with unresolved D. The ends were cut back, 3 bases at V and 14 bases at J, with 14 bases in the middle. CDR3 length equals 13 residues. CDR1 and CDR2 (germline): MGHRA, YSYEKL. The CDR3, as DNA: TGCGCCAGCAGCCAGGCCGACGGGAGTTCCCTCCACTTT. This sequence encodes CASSQADGSSLHF.

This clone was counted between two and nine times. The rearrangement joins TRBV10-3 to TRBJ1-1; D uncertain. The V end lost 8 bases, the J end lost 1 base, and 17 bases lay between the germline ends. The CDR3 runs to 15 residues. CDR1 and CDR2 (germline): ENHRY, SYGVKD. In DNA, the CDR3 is TGTGCCATCCGACCTGAGGGAGGGCGGAACACTGAAGCTTTCTTT. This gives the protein CAIRPEGGRNTEAFF.

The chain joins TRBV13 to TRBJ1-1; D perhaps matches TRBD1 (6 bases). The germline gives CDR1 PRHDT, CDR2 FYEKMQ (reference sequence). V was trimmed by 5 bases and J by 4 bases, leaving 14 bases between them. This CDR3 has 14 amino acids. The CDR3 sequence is CASSPQGLGTEAFF. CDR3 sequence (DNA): TGTGCCAGCAGCCCCCAGGGGCTGGGCACTGAAGCTTTCTTT.

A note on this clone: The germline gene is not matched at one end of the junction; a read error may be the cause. The CDR3 region has the DNA TGCGCCAGCAGGAACAGGGCCTTC. Its translation: CASRNRAF. V usage is TRBV5-1 and J usage is TRBJ1-2; a possible D gene is TRBD1 (6 bases). This CDR3 region has 8 residues. Germline V CDR1 and CDR2: SGHRS, YFSETQ.

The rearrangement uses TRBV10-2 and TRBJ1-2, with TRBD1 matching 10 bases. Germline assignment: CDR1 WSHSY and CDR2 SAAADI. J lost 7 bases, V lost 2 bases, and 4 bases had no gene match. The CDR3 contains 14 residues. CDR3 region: CASSEVGQGSGYTF. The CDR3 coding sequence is TGCGCCAGCAGTGAGGTGGGACAGGGGAGTGGCTACACCTTC.

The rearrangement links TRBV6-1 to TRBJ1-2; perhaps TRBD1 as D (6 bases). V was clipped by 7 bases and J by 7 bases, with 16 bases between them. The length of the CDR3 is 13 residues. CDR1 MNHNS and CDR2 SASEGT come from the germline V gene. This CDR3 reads CASTTQGLSGYTF. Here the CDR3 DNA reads TGTGCCAGCACCACGCAGGGGCTGAGTGGCTACACCTTC.

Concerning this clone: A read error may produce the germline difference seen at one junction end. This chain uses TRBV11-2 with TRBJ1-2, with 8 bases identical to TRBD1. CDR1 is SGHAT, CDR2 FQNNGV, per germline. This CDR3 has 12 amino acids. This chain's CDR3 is CASSLDRGGYTF. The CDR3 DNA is TGTGCCAGCAGCCTAGACAGGGGCGGCTACACCTTC.

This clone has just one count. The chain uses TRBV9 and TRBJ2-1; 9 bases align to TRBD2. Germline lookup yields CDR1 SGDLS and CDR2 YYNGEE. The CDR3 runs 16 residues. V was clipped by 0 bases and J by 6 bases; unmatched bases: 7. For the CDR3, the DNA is TGTGCCAGCAGCGTAGCTGGCGGGGGGGCTGTCAATGAGCAGTTCTTC. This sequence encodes CASSVAGGGAVNEQFF.

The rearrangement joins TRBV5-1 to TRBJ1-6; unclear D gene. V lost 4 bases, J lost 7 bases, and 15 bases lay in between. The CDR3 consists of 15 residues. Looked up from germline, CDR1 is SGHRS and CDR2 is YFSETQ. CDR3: CASSQLEAANSPLHF. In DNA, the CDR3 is TGCGCCAGCAGCCAATTGGAAGCAGCGAATTCACCCCTCCACTTT.

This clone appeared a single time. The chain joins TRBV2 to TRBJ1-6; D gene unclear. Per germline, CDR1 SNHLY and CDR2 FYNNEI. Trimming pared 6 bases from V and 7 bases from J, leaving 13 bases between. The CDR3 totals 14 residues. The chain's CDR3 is CASRMRDGNSPLHF. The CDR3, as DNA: TGTGCCAGCAGGATGAGGGATGGGAATTCACCCCTCCACTTT. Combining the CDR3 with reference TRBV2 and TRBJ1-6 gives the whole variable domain EPEVTQTPSHQVTQMGQEVILRCVPISNHLYFYWYRQILGQKVEFLVSFYNNEISEKSEIFDDQFSVERPDGSNFTLKIRSTKLEDSAMYFCASRMRDGNSPLHFGNGTRLTVT.

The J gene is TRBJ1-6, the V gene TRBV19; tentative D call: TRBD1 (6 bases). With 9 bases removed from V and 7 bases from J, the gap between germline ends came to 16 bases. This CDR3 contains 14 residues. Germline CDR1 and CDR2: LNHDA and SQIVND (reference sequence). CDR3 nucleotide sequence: TGTGCCAGCAAAGAGACAGGCTTGAATTCACCCCTCCACTTT. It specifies CASKETGLNSPLHF.

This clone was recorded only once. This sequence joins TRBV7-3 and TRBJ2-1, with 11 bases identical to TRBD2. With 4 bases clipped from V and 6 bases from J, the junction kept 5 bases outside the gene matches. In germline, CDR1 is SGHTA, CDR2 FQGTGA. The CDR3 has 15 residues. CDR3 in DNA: TGTGCCAGCAGCTCCCTAGCGGGGGGCCTCAATGAGCAGTTCTTC. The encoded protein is CASSSLAGGLNEQFF.

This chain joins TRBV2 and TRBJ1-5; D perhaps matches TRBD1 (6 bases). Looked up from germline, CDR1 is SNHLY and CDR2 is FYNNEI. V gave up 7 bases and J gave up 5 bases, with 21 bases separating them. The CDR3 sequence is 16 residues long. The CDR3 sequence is CASKGDLPMGYQPQHF. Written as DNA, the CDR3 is TGTGCCAGCAAGGGGGACCTTCCGATGGGGTATCAGCCCCAGCATTTT. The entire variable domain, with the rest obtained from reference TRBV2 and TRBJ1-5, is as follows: EPEVTQTPSHQVTQMGQEVILRCVPISNHLYFYWYRQILGQKVEFLVSFYNNEISEKSEIFDDQFSVERPDGSNFTLKIRSTKLEDSAMYFCASKGDLPMGYQPQHFGDGTRLSIL.

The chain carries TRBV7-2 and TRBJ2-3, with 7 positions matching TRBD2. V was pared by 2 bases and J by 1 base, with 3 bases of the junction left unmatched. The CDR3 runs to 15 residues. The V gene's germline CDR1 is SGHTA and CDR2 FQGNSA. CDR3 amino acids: CASSLKAGGTDTQYF. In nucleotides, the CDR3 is TGTGCCAGCAGCTTAAAGGCGGGGGGCACAGATACGCAGTATTTT.

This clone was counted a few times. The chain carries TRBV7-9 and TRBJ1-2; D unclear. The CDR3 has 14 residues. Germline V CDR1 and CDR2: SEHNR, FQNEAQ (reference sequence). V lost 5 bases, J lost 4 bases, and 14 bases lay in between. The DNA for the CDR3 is TGTGCCAGCAGCCCGGGTCAAGGAATCTATGGCTACACCTTC. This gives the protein CASSPGQGIYGYTF.

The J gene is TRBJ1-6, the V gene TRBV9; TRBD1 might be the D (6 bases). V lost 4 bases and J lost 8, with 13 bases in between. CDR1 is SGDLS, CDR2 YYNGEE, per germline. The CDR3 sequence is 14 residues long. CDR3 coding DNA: TGTGCCAGCAGCATCAGGGGTGCGGATTCACCCCTCCACTTT. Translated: CASSIRGADSPLHF.

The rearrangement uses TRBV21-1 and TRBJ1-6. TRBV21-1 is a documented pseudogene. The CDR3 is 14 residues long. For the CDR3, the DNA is TGTGCCAGCAGCTCACTTCCCCCCCCTTCACCCCTCCACTTT. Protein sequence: CASSSLPPPSPLHF.

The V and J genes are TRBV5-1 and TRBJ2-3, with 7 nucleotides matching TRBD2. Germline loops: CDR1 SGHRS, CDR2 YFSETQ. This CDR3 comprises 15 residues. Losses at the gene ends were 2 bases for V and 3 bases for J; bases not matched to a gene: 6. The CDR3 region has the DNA TGCGCCAGCAGCTTAGCGGGGCTGAGTACAGATACGCAGTATTTT. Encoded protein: CASSLAGLSTDTQYF.

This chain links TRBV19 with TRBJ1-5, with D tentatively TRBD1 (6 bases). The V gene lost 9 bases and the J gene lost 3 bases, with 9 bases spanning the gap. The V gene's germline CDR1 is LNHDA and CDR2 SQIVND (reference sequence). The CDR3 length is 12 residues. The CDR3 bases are TGTGCCAGCCGGGACAACAATCAGCCCCAGCATTTT. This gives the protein CASRDNNQPQHF.

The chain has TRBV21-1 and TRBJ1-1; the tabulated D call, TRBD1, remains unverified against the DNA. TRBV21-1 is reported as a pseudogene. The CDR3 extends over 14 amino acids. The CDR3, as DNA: TGTGCCAGCAGCAAAGAACCCAGAAACACTGAAGCTTTCTTT. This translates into CASSKEPRNTEAFF.

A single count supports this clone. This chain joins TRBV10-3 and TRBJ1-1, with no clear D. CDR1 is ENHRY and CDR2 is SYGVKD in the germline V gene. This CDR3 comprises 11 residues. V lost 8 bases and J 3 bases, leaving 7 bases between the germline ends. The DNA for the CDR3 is TGTGCCATCCGGGAAGACACTGAAGCTTTCTTT. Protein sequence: CAIREDTEAFF.